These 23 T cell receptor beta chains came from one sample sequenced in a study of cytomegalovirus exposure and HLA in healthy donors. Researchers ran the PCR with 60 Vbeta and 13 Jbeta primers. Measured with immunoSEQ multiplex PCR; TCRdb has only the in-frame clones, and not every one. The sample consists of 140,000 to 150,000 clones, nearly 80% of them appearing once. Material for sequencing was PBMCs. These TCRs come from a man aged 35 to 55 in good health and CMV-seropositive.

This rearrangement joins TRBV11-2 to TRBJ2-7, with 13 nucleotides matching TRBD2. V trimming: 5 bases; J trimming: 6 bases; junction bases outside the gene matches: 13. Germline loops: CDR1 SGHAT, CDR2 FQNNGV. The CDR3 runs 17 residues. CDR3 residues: CASSGGRLAGGGSEQYF. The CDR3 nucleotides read TGTGCCAGCAGCGGAGGAAGACTAGCGGGAGGTGGATCCGAGCAGTACTTC.

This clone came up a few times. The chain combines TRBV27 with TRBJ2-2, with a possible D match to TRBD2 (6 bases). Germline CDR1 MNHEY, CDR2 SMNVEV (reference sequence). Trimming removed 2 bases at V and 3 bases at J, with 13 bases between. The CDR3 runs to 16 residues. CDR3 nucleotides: TGTGCCAGCAGTTTAGGTCAGAGGAGGGACACCGGGGAGCTGTTTTTT. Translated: CASSLGQRRDTGELFF.

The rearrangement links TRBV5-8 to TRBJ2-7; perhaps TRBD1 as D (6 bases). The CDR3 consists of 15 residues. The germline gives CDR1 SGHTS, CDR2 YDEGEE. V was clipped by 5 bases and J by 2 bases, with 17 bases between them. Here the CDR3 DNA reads TGTGCCAGCAGGCGATCCGGGACACGAGCCTACGAGCAGTACTTC. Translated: CASRRSGTRAYEQYF.

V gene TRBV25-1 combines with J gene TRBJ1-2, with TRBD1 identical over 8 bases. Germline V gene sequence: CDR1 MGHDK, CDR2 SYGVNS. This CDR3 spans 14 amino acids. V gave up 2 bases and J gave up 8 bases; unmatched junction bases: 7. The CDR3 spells CASSERQGREGYTF. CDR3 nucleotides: TGTGCCAGCAGTGAACGACAGGGGAGGGAAGGCTACACCTTC.

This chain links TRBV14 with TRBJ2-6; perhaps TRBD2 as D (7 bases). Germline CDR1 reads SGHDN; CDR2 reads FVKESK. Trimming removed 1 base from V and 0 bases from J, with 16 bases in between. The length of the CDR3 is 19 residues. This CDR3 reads CASSQVRGAPVSGANVLTF. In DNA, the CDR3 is TGTGCCAGCAGCCAAGTACGGGGGGCCCCTGTCTCTGGGGCCAACGTCCTGACTTTC.

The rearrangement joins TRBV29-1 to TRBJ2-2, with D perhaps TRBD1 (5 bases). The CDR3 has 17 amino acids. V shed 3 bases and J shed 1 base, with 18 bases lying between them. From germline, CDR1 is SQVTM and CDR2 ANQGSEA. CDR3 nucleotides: TGCAGCGTTGAGGCACCTAGACAGTACAGGAACACCGGGGAGCTGTTTTTT. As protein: CSVEAPRQYRNTGELFF.

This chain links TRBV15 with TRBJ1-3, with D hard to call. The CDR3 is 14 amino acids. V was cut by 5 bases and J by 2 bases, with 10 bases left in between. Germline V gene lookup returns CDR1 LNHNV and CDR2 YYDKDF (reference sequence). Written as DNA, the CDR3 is TGTGCCACCAGCCGGGAGGCGGCTGGAAACACCATATATTTT. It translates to CATSREAAGNTIYF.

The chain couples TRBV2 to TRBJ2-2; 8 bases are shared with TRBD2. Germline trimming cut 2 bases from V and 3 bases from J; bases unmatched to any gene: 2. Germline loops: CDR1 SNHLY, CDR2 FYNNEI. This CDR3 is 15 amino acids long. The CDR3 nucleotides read TGTGCCAGCAGTGAAACTAGCGGATACACCGGGGAGCTGTTTTTT. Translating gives CASSETSGYTGELFF.

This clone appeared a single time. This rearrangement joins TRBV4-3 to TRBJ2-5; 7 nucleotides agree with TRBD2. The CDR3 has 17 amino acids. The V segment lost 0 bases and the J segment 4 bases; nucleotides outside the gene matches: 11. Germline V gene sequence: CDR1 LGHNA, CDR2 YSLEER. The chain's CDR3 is CASSQDWDLGGGETQYF. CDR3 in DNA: TGCGCCAGCAGCCAAGATTGGGATTTGGGGGGGGGAGAGACCCAGTACTTC.

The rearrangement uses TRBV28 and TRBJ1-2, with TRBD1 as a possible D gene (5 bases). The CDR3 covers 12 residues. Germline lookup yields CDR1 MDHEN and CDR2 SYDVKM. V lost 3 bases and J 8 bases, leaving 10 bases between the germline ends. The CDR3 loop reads CASSLTVGGYTF. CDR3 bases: TGTGCCAGCAGTTTGACAGTGGGCGGCTACACCTTC.

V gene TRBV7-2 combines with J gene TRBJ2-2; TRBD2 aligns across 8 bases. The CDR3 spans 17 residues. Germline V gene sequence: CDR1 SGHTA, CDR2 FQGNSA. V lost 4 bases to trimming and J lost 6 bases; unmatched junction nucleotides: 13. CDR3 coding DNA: TGTGCCAGCAGCTCGAAAACCGGGACTAGTGTCCCCGGGGAGCTGTTTTTT. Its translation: CASSSKTGTSVPGELFF.

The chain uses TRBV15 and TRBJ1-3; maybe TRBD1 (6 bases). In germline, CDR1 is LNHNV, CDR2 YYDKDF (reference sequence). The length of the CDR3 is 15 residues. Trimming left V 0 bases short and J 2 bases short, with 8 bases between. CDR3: CATSRDGTPGNTIYF. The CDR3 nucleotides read TGTGCCACCAGCAGAGATGGGACACCTGGAAACACCATATATTTT.

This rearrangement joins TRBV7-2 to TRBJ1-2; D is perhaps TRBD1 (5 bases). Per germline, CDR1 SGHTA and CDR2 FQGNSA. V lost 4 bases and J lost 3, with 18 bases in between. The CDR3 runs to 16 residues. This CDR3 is CASSSYTGGNDYGYTF. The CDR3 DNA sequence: TGTGCCAGCAGCTCCTATACCGGGGGAAATGACTATGGCTACACCTTC.

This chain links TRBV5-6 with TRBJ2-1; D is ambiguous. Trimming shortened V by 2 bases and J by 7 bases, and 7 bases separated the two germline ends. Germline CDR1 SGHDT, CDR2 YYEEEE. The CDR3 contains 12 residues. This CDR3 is CASSFDWNEQFF. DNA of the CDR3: TGTGCCAGCAGCTTTGACTGGAATGAGCAGTTCTTC.

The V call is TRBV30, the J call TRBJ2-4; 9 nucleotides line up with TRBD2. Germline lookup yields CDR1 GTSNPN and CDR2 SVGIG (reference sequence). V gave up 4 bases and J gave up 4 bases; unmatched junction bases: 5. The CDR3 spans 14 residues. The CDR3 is CAWTTTSGKNIQYF. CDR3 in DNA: TGTGCCTGGACCACTACTAGCGGGAAAAACATTCAGTACTTC.

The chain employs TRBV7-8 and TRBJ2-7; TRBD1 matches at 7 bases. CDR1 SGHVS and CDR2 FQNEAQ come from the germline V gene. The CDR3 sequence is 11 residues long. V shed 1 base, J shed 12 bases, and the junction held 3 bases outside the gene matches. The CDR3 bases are TGTGCCAGCAGCTTAGGGGACAGTTTGTACTTC. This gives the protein CASSLGDSLYF.

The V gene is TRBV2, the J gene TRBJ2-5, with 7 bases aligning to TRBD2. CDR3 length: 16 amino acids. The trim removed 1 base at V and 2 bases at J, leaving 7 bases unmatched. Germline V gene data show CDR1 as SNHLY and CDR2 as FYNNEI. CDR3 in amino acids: CASSEGSGGGQETQYF. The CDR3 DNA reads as TGTGCCAGCAGTGAAGGAAGTGGGGGGGGGCAAGAGACCCAGTACTTC.

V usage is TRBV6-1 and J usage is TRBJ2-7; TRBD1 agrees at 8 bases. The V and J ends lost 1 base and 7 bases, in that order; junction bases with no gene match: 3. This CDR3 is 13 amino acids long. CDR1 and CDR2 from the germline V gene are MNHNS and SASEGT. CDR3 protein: CASSEGTGSEQYF. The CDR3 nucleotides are TGTGCCAGCAGTGAAGGGACAGGGAGTGAGCAGTACTTC.

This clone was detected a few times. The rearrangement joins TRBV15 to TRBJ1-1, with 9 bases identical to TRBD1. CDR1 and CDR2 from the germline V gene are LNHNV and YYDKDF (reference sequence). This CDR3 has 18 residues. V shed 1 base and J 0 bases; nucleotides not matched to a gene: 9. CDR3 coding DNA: TGTGCCACCAGCAGAGGACACGGACAGGGGAAAATGAACACTGAAGCTTTCTTT. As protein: CATSRGHGQGKMNTEAFF.

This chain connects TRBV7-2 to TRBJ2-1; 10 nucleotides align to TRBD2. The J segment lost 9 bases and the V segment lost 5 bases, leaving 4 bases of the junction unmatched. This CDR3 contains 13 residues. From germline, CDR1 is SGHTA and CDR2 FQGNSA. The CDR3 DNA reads TGTGCCAGCAGCGCCGGACTAGCGGTTGAGCAGTTCTTC. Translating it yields CASSAGLAVEQFF.

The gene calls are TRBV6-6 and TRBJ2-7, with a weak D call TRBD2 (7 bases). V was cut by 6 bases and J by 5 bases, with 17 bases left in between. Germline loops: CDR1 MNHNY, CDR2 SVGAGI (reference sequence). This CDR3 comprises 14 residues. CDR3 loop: CASRSPIGGDEQYF. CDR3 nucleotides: TGTGCCAGCAGGAGCCCAATAGGGGGGGACGAGCAGTACTTC.

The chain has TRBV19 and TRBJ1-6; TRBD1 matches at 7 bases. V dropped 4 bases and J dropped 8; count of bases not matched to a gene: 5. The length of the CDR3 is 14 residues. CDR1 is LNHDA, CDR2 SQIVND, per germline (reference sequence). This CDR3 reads CASSTDRADSPLHF. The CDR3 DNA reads TGTGCCAGTAGTACCGACAGGGCGGATTCACCCCTCCACTTT.

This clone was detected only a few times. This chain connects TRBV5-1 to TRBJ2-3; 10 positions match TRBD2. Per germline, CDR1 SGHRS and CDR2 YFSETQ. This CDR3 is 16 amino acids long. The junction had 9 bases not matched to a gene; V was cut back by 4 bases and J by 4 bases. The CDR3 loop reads CASSQQSGRVSDTQYF. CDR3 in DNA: TGCGCCAGCAGCCAACAAAGCGGGAGGGTCTCAGATACGCAGTATTTT. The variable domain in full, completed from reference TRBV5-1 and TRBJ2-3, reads KAGVTQTPRYLIKTRGQQVTLSCSPISGHRSVSWYQQTPGQGLQFLFEYFSETQRNKGNFPGRFSGRQFSNSRSEMNVSTLELGDSALYLCASSQQSGRVSDTQYFGPGTRLTVL.